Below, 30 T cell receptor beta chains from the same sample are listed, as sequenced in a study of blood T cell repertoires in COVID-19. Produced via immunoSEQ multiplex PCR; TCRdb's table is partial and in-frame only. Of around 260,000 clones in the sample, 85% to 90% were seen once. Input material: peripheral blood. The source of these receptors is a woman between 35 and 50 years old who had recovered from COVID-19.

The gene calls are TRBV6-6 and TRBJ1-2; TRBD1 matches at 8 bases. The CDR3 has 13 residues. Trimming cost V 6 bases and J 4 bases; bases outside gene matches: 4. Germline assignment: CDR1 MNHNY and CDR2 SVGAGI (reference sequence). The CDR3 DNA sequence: TGTGCCAGCAGCATAACAGGGGGCTATGGCTACACCTTC. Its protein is CASSITGGYGYTF.

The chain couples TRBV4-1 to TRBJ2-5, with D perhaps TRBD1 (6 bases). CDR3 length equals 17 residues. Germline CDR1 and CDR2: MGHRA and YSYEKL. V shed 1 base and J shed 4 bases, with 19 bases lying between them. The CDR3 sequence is CASSQAWTDTFGETQYF. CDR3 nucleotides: TGCGCCAGCAGCCAAGCCTGGACAGACACCTTCGGAGAGACCCAGTACTTC.

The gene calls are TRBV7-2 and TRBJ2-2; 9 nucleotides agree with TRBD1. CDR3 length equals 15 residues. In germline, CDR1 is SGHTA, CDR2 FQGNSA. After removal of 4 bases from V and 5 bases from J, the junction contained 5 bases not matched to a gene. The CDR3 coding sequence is TGTGCCAGCAGCTACGGACAGGGGAGGACCGGGGAGCTGTTTTTT. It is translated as CASSYGQGRTGELFF.

The CDR3 sequence: CASRRVAGGTDTQYF. The DNA for the CDR3 is TGTGCCAGCCGACGCGTGGCCGGGGGCACAGATACGCAGTATTTT. The rearrangement uses TRBV6-5 and TRBJ2-3, with D maybe TRBD2 (5 bases). Per germline, CDR1 MNHEY and CDR2 SVGAGI. Trimming cost V 8 bases and J 1 base, with 16 bases left between them. The CDR3 runs to 15 residues.

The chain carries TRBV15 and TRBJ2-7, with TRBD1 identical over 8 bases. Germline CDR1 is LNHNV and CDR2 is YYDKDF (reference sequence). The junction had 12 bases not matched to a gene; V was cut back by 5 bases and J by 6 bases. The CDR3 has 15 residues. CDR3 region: CATSGTRTGPTEQYF. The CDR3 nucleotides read TGTGCCACCAGCGGGACAAGGACAGGGCCCACCGAGCAGTACTTC.

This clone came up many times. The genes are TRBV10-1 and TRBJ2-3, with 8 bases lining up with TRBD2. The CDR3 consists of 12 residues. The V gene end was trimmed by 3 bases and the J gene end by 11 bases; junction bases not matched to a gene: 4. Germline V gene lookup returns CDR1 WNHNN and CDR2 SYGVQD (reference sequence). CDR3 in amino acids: CASSDGLAGQYF. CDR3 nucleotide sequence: TGCGCCAGCAGTGACGGGCTAGCGGGGCAGTATTTT.

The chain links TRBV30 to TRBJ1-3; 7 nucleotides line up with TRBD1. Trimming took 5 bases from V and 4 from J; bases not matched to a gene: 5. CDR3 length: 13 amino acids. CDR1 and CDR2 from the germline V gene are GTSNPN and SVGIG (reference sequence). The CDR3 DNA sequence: TGTGCCTGGGCCACAGGGGACGGAAACACCATATATTTT. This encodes CAWATGDGNTIYF.

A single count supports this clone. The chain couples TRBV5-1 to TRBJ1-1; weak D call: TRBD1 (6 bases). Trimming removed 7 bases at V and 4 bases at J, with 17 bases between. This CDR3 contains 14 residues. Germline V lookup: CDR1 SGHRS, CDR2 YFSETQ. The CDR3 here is CASGTQQGSTEAFF. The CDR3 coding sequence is TGCGCCAGCGGAACTCAACAGGGTAGCACTGAAGCTTTCTTT. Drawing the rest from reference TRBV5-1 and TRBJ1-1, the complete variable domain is KAGVTQTPRYLIKTRGQQVTLSCSPISGHRSVSWYQQTPGQGLQFLFEYFSETQRNKGNFPGRFSGRQFSNSRSEMNVSTLELGDSALYLCASGTQQGSTEAFFGQGTRLTVV.

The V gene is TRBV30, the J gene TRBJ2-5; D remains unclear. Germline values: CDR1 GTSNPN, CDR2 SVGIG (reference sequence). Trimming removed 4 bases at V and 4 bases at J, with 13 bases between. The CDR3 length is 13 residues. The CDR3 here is CAWNPQPGETQYF. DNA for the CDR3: TGTGCCTGGAATCCCCAGCCGGGAGAGACCCAGTACTTC.

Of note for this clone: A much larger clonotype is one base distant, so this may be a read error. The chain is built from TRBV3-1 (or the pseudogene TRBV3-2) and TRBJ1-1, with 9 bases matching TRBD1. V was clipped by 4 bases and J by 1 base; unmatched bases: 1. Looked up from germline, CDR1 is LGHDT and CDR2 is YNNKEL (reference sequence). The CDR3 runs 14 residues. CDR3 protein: CASSPGQGNTEAFF. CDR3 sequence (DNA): TGTGCCAGCAGCCCGGGACAGGGGAACACTGAAGCTTTCTTT.

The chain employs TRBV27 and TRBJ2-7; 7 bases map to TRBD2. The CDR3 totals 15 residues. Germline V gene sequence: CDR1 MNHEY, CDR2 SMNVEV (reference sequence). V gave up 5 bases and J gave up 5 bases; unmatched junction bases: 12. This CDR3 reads CASSTPVGGRHEQYF. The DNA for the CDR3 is TGTGCCAGCAGTACCCCGGTGGGAGGGAGGCACGAGCAGTACTTC.

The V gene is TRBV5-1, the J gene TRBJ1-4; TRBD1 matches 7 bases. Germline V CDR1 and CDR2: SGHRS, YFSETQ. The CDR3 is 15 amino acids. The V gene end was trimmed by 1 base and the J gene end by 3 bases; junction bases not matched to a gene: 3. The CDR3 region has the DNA TGCGCCAGCAGCTTGCAGGGACAGTCTAATGAAAAACTGTTTTTT. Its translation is CASSLQGQSNEKLFF.

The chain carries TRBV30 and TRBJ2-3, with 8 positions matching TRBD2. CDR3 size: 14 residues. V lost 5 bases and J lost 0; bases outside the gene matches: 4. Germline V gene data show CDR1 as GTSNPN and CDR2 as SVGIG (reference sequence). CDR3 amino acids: CAWGGTRSTDTQYF. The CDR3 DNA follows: TGTGCCTGGGGGGGGACTAGAAGCACAGATACGCAGTATTTT.

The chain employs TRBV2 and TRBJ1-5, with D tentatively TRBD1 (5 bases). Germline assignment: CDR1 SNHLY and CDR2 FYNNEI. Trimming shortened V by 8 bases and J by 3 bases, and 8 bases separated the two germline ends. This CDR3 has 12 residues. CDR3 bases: TGTGCCAGCCGGGGGAACAATCAGCCCCAGCATTTT. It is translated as CASRGNNQPQHF.

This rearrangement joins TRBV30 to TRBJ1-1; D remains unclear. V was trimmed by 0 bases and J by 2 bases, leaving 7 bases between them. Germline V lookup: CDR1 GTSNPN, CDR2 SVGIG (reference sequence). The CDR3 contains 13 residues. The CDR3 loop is CAWSVLANTEAFF. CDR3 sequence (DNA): TGTGCCTGGAGTGTACTCGCCAACACTGAAGCTTTCTTT.

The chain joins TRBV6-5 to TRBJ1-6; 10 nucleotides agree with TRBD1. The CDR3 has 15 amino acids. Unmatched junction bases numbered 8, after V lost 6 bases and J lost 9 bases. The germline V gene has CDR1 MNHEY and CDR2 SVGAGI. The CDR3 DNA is TGTGCCAGCAGACCAGGGACAGGGGTTAGTTCACCCCTCCACTTT. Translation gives CASRPGTGVSSPLHF.

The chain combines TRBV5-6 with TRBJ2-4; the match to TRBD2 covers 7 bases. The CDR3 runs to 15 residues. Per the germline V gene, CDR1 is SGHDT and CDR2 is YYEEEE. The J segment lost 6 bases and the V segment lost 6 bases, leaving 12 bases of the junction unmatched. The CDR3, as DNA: TGTGCCAGCACTGGTTCCACGGGAGGAGGAAACATTCAGTACTTC. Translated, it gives CASTGSTGGGNIQYF.

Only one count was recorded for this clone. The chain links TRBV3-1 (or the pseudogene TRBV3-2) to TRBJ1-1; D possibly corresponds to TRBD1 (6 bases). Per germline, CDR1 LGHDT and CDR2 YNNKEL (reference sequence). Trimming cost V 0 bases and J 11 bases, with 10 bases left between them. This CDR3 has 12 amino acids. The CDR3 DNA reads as TGTGCCAGCAGCCAAGAGGAGGGGGGGGCTTTCTTT. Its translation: CASSQEEGGAFF.

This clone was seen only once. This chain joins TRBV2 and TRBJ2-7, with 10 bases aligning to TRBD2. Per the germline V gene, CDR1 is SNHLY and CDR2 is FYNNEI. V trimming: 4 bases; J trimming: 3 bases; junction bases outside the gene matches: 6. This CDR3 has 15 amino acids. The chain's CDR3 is CASSVPSGGVYEQYF. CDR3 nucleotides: TGTGCCAGCAGTGTCCCTAGCGGGGGAGTCTACGAGCAGTACTTC.

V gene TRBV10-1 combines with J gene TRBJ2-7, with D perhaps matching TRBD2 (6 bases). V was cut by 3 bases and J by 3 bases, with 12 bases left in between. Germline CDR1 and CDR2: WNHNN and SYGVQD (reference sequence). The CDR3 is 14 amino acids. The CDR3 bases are TGCGCCAGCAGTGAAGGACTAATGGGCTACGAGCAGTACTTC. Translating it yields CASSEGLMGYEQYF.

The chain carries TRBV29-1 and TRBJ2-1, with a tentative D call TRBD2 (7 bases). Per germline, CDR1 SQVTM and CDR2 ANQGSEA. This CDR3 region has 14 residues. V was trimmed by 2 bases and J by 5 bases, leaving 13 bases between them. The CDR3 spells CSVERGRGNNEQFF. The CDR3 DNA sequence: TGCAGCGTTGAACGGGGGCGGGGGAACAATGAGCAGTTCTTC.

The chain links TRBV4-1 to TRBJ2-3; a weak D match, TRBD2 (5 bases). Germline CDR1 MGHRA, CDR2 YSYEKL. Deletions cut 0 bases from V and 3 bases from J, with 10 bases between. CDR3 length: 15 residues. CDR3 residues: CASSQDRERTDTQYF. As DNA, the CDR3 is TGCGCCAGCAGCCAAGATAGGGAGAGGACAGATACGCAGTATTTT.

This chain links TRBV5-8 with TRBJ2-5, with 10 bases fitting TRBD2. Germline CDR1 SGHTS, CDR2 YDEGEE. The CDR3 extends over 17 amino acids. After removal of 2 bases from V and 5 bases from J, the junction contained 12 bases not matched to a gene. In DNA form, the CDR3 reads TGTGCCAGCAGCTTAGTCCCAAGCGGGGGGGCCCGGGAGACCCAGTACTTC. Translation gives CASSLVPSGGARETQYF.

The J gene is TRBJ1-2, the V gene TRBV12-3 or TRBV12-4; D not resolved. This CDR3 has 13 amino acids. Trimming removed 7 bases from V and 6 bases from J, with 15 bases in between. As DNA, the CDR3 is TGTGCCAGCACCCGGGGAAGTCTCCATGGCTACACCTTC. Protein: CASTRGSLHGYTF.

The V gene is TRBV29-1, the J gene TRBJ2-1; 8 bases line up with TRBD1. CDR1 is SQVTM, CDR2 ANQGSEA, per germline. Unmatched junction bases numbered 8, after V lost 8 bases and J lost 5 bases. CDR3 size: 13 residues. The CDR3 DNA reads TGCAGCATTTTTTCGGACAGGGACAATGAGCAGTTCTTC. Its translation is CSIFSDRDNEQFF.

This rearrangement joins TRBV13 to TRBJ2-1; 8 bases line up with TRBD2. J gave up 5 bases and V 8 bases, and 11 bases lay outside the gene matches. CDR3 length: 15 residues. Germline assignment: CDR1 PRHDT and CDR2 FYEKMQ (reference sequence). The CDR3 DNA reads TGTGCCAGCGGGACGGGCGGGGGGAGGAACAATGAGCAGTTCTTC. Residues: CASGTGGGRNNEQFF.

This chain's CDR3 is CATSDRTASLNTEAFF. CDR3 in DNA: TGTGCCACCAGTGATCGGACAGCCTCCCTGAACACTGAAGCTTTCTTT. The chain couples TRBV24-1 to TRBJ1-1; TRBD1 might be the D (6 bases). The CDR3 contains 16 residues. Germline-derived CDR1 and CDR2 are KGHDR and SFDVKD. Trimming left V 3 bases short and J 0 bases short, with 13 bases between.

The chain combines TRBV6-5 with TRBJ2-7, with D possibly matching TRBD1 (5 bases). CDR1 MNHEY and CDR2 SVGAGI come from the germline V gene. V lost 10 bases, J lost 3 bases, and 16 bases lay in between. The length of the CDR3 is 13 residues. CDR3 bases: TGTGCCACCAAACCGGACACAGACTACGAGCAGTACTTC. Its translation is CATKPDTDYEQYF.

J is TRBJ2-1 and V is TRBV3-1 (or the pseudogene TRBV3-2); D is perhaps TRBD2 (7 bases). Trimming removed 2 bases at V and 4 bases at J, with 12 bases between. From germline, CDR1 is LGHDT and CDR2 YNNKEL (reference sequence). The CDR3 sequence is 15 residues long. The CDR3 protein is CASSQQGREYNEQFF. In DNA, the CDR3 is TGTGCCAGCAGCCAACAGGGGAGGGAATACAATGAGCAGTTCTTC.

Here the CDR3 reads CASGLVYQPQHF. The CDR3 DNA reads TGTGCTAGTGGTTTGGTCTATCAGCCCCAGCATTTT. The chain couples TRBV12-5 to TRBJ1-5; D is unclear. V was shortened by 0 bases and J by 5 bases, with 2 bases between the two germline ends. The CDR3 sequence is 12 residues long. Germline CDR1 is LGHNT and CDR2 is FRNRAP.